The 9 T cell receptor beta chains below all came from one sample that was sequenced in a study of long-term antiretroviral therapy in people with HIV (dated by TCRdb to the early 2020s). The immunoSEQ hsTCRB v3.0 assay was used at survey level resolution to sequence the TRB variable region. Entries here come from immuneACCESS through TCRdb and include only in-frame sequences with V and J called. Some clones fail to appear in such tables; in the studies checked, an unresolved V gene covers under half of the shortfall, and the cause of the remainder is unknown. The sample contains roughly 30,000 clones, about 80% of them found a single time. Clones ranked in the top ten supply 7.3% of the sample. Material: unsorted PBMCs, obtained 0.3 years after starting antiretroviral therapy. The receptor set was obtained from a middle-aged man with HIV.

The chain employs TRBV18 and TRBJ1-2, with TRBD1 matching over 11 bases. The CDR3 length is 16 residues. CDR1 is KGHSH and CDR2 is LQKENI in the germline V gene. The trim removed 0 bases at V and 6 bases at J, leaving 6 bases unmatched. The CDR3 region has the DNA TGTGCCAGCTCACCACCCAAGAGGACAGGGGGCGATGGCTACACCTTC. Protein: CASSPPKRTGGDGYTF.

A few counts support this clone. The gene calls are TRBV2 and TRBJ1-5; D ambiguous. This CDR3 region has 15 residues. Trimming took 4 bases from V and 2 from J, leaving 12 bases between them. Germline assignment: CDR1 SNHLY and CDR2 FYNNEI. The CDR3 DNA reads as TGTGCCAGCAGTGGGGCAGCTCGCGGCAATCAGCCCCAGCATTTT. Translation gives CASSGAARGNQPQHF.

This chain links TRBV5-1 with TRBJ1-6, with D unclear. V was trimmed by 0 bases and J by 6 bases, leaving 10 bases between them. The CDR3 has 15 residues. Germline V gene data show CDR1 as SGHRS and CDR2 as YFSETQ. CDR3 amino acids: CASSLGLGFNSPLHF. The CDR3 region has the DNA TGCGCCAGCAGCTTGGGGCTGGGATTTAATTCACCCCTCCACTTT.

The rearrangement links TRBV7-9 to TRBJ2-2, with 12 nucleotides matching TRBD1. Per germline, CDR1 SEHNR and CDR2 FQNEAQ (reference sequence). With 6 bases clipped from V and 4 bases from J, the junction kept 15 bases outside the gene matches. This CDR3 spans 19 amino acids. The CDR3 here is CASSRPTLRDRGRTGELFF. CDR3 coding DNA: TGTGCCAGCAGTCGTCCCACCCTCCGGGACAGGGGGCGCACCGGGGAGCTGTTTTTT.

V is TRBV6-6 and J is TRBJ1-1, with TRBD1 identical over 7 bases. The V segment lost 8 bases and the J segment 3 bases; nucleotides outside the gene matches: 9. The CDR3 sequence is 14 residues long. CDR1 MNHNY and CDR2 SVGAGI come from the germline V gene (reference sequence). The chain's CDR3 is CASGGRDSYTEAFF. CDR3 nucleotide sequence: TGTGCCAGCGGCGGGCGGGACAGCTACACTGAAGCTTTCTTT.

The chain carries TRBV4-3 and TRBJ1-1, with D unclear. The CDR3 loop spans 14 amino acids. Germline V CDR1 and CDR2: LGHNA, YSLEER. Trimming left V 0 bases short and J 3 bases short, with 8 bases between. CDR3 nucleotides: TGCGCCAGCAGCCAAGATGGGAGGGACACTGAAGCTTTCTTT. Its protein product is CASSQDGRDTEAFF.

The rearrangement uses TRBV5-4 and TRBJ2-7; D not certain. There are 16 residues in the CDR3. Trimming left V 2 bases short and J 0 bases short, with 15 bases between. Germline V lookup: CDR1 SGHNT, CDR2 YYREEE (reference sequence). For the CDR3, the DNA is TGTGCCAGCAGCTTAGGCGGCAGCACTTACTCCTACGAGCAGTACTTC. Encoded protein: CASSLGGSTYSYEQYF.

This clone was observed a few times. The CDR3 sequence is CASSIPREAFF. For the CDR3, the DNA is TGTGCCAGTAGTATCCCCAGGGAAGCTTTCTTT. The rearrangement uses TRBV19 and TRBJ1-1; no firm D call. V was cut by 3 bases and J by 8 bases, with 7 bases left in between. Germline V gene data show CDR1 as LNHDA and CDR2 as SQIVND (reference sequence). The CDR3 runs to 11 residues.

The rearrangement uses TRBV27 and TRBJ1-1; D gene ambiguous. The CDR3 has 14 residues. In germline, CDR1 is MNHEY, CDR2 SMNVEV (reference sequence). Trimming shortened V by 0 bases and J by 0 bases, and 5 bases separated the two germline ends. CDR3 bases: TGTGCCAGCAGTTTATCGAACATGAACACTGAAGCTTTCTTT. The encoded protein is CASSLSNMNTEAFF.